This TCR beta chain was identified in a study of T cell repertoires in cytomegalovirus infection. Turning to the study itself: Indications of both CMV infection and matching HLA type were provided by public TCR beta signatures. Study-wide results and caveats: Identification of carriers of CMV plus the relevant HLA was achieved through cumulative public TCR beta family frequency. HLA-C-restricted CMV clonotypes gave the most frequent clonotype in two of eight donors.

Via MiXCR, TCRdb re-called the reads, giving one row per CDR3 protein. Of approximately 470,000 distinct CDR3 sequences in the sample, about 42% were seen once. A few counts support this clonotype. The antigen is unknown. With V trimmed by 4 bases and J by 2 bases, 9 bases remained unmatched. CDR3 length: 16 residues. The germline V gene has CDR1 KGHSH and CDR2 LQKENI. The genes are TRBV18 and TRBJ2-3; TRBD1 agrees at 7 bases. This TCR came from a human donor in good health (CMV status not recorded). Some clones in this sample may be carry-over from other donors' samples. The sample here was cultured PBMCs, taken from culture after CMV antigen stimulation. The CDR3 spells CASSLQEGGTTDTQYF. The CDR3 bases are TGTGCCAGCTCACTACAGGAAGGGGGCACCACAGATACGCAGTATTTT.